The next 29 T cell receptor beta chains were all read from a single sample in a study of CXCR3-negative and CXCR3-positive naive CD8 T cells. All TRB cDNA libraries came from 5' RACE performed with UMI labels. TCRdb reprocessed the 5' RACE reads, with one entry per CDR3 protein and no DNA. The sample includes 150,000 to 180,000 distinct CDR3 sequences. Points from the study as a whole: Hydrophobicity of TRB CDR3s was greater in CXCR3-positive naive cells than in CXCR3-negative naive cells.

For these receptors, no antigen is known. Sequenced material: naive CXCR3+ CD8+ T cells from blood. Described subset: CD45RO-CCR7+CD27+CD95- naive CD8+ T cells expressing CXCR3 (TNR3+). These receptors originate from a human donor in good health. Some clones in this sample may be carry-over from other donors' samples.

The CDR3 loop reads CASSPVLGTQGYNEQFF. The rearrangement joins TRBV18 to TRBJ2-1; TCRdb's D call of TRBD1 is untestable without DNA. The CDR3 extends over 17 amino acids. Germline CDR1 is KGHSH and CDR2 is LQKENI.

The V gene is TRBV7-9, the J gene TRBJ2-6. This CDR3 has 14 amino acids. Germline V lookup: CDR1 SEHNR, CDR2 FQNEAQ (reference sequence). The CDR3: CASSLEGGANVLTF.

The chain links TRBV6-2 or TRBV6-3 to TRBJ2-1; TCRdb selects TRBD1, and the lack of DNA leaves this call unchecked. This CDR3 spans 16 amino acids. Germline CDR1 reads MNHEY; CDR2 reads SVGEGT. The CDR3: CASQLELWASGPEQFF.

This chain connects TRBV29-1 to TRBJ2-4. The CDR3 contains 11 residues. Germline V gene data show CDR1 as SQVTM and CDR2 as ANQGSEA. The CDR3 protein is CSADAVDIQYF.

The rearrangement joins TRBV7-9 to TRBJ2-7; TCRdb calls TRBD1, which cannot be checked without DNA. The CDR3 extends over 13 amino acids. Per germline, CDR1 SEHNR and CDR2 FQNEAQ (reference sequence). CDR3 amino acids: CASSLEGGYEQYF.

The chain recombines TRBV4-3 with TRBJ1-1. The germline V gene has CDR1 LGHNA and CDR2 YSLEER. The CDR3 runs 18 residues. The CDR3 here is CASSQQNWAESLNTEAFF.

This chain uses TRBV28 with TRBJ2-1; without DNA, the TCRdb call of TRBD2 cannot be checked. CDR3 size: 14 residues. Germline loops: CDR1 MDHEN, CDR2 SYDVKM. The CDR3 is CASSSLGEVEEQFF. Supplemented by reference TRBV28 and TRBJ2-1, the full variable domain reads DVKVTQSSRYLVKRTGEKVFLECVQDMDHENMFWYRQDPGLGLRLIYFSYDVKMKEKGDIPEGYSVSREKKERFSLILESASTNQTSMYLCASSSLGEVEEQFFGPGTRLTVL.

The chain links TRBV20-1 to TRBJ1-2. Per germline, CDR1 DFQATT and CDR2 SNEGSKA (reference sequence). The CDR3 contains 14 residues. The CDR3 loop is CSASDRSSNYGYTF.

The chain joins TRBV3-1 to TRBJ1-2; without DNA, the TCRdb call of TRBD1 cannot be checked. CDR3 length equals 15 residues. CDR1 is LGHDT and CDR2 is YNNKEL in the germline V gene (reference sequence). The CDR3 here is CASSQDPESAYGYTF.

The V and J genes are TRBV29-1 and TRBJ2-3; TCRdb designates TRBD1, a call that cannot be tested without DNA. This CDR3 is 11 amino acids long. CDR1 is SQVTM, CDR2 ANQGSEA, per germline. Here the CDR3 reads CSVPHPDTQYF.

The chain has TRBV5-1 and TRBJ2-1; TCRdb's D call, TRBD1, is unchecked because there is no DNA. The germline gives CDR1 SGHRS, CDR2 YFSETQ. This CDR3 spans 15 amino acids. CDR3 region: CASSDRGAIYNEQFF.

The chain has TRBV27 and TRBJ2-1; TCRdb's assignment of TRBD1 cannot be checked, as there is no DNA. The CDR3 is made up of 17 amino acids. CDR1 is MNHEY and CDR2 is SMNVEV in the germline V gene (reference sequence). CDR3 sequence: CASSLSWAANLYNEQFF.

The chain links TRBV5-4 to TRBJ2-2; TCRdb's D call, TRBD1, is unchecked because there is no DNA. CDR3 length: 14 amino acids. Germline CDR1 reads SGHNT; CDR2 reads YYREEE (reference sequence). The chain's CDR3 is CATRQGQSPGELFF.

V and J are TRBV6-6 and TRBJ2-7. CDR1 and CDR2 (germline): MNHNY, SVGAGI (reference sequence). CDR3 length: 13 residues. CDR3: CASSYSSDYEQYF.

The V gene is TRBV6-6, the J gene TRBJ2-2; TCRdb's D call of TRBD1 is untestable without DNA. The CDR3 is made up of 17 amino acids. Germline values: CDR1 MNHNY, CDR2 SVGAGI (reference sequence). CDR3 in amino acids: CASSSSQGAQFYGELFF.

CDR3 sequence: CSKQGRVYGYTF. The J gene is TRBJ1-2, the V gene TRBV29-1; TCRdb outputs TRBD1, but without DNA this stays unchecked. CDR3 length equals 12 residues. Looked up from germline, CDR1 is SQVTM and CDR2 is ANQGSEA. The entire variable domain, with the rest obtained from reference TRBV29-1 and TRBJ1-2, is as follows: SAVISQKPSRDICQRGTSLTIQCQVDSQVTMMFWYRQQPGQSLTLIATANQGSEATYESGFVIDKFPISRPNLTFSTLTVSNMSPEDSSIYLCSKQGRVYGYTFGSGTRLTVV.

The chain has TRBV3-1 and TRBJ1-2; there is no DNA to check the TCRdb D call of TRBD1. The germline V gene encodes CDR1 LGHDT and CDR2 YNNKEL (reference sequence). The CDR3 is made up of 16 amino acids. This CDR3 is CASSQGRQVLIYGYTF.

The chain combines TRBV13 with TRBJ1-1; TCRdb picks TRBD1, but there is no DNA to check that call. The CDR3 extends over 15 amino acids. The germline gives CDR1 PRHDT, CDR2 FYEKMQ (reference sequence). The CDR3 sequence is CASSSRTGIRTEAFF.

This sequence joins TRBV2 and TRBJ2-7; TCRdb outputs TRBD1, but without DNA this stays unchecked. The germline V gene has CDR1 SNHLY and CDR2 FYNNEI. This CDR3 has 15 residues. CDR3 loop: CASSLGVPTSYEQYF.

V and J are TRBV28 and TRBJ1-5; the D call from TCRdb, TRBD1, cannot be confirmed without DNA. Germline V gives CDR1 MDHEN, CDR2 SYDVKM. The CDR3 consists of 18 residues. CDR3 protein: CASRWPGQGSVGNQPQHF. Complete variable domain (other parts from reference TRBV28 and TRBJ1-5): DVKVTQSSRYLVKRTGEKVFLECVQDMDHENMFWYRQDPGLGLRLIYFSYDVKMKEKGDIPEGYSVSREKKERFSLILESASTNQTSMYLCASRWPGQGSVGNQPQHFGDGTRLSIL.

CDR3 amino acids: CASSLGIFSYNEQFF. The chain couples TRBV5-6 to TRBJ2-1. CDR3 length: 15 residues. Germline loops: CDR1 SGHDT, CDR2 YYEEEE.

The chain joins TRBV7-9 to TRBJ1-5; the TCRdb call, TRBD1, lacks DNA for checking. The length of the CDR3 is 14 residues. The V gene's germline CDR1 is SEHNR and CDR2 FQNEAQ (reference sequence). The chain's CDR3 is CASSWGTVDQPQHF. Variable domain in full (rest from reference TRBV7-9 and TRBJ1-5): DTGVSQNPRHKITKRGQNVTFRCDPISEHNRLYWYRQTLGQGPEFLTYFQNEAQLEKSRLLSDRFSAERPKGSFSTLEIQRTEQGDSAMYLCASSWGTVDQPQHFGDGTRLSIL.

This chain's CDR3 is CASSPEPNNEQFF. The chain couples TRBV18 to TRBJ2-1. This CDR3 is built from 13 residues. Germline CDR1 is KGHSH and CDR2 is LQKENI.

J is TRBJ2-1 and V is TRBV7-6; TCRdb picks TRBD2, but there is no DNA to check that call. The CDR3 is 12 residues long. Looked up from germline, CDR1 is SGHVS and CDR2 is FNYEAQ. CDR3 region: CASSLLANEQFF.

The V and J genes are TRBV28 and TRBJ2-7; TCRdb lists TRBD1, though no DNA is available to test this call. CDR1 and CDR2 from the germline V gene are MDHEN and SYDVKM. The CDR3 extends over 16 amino acids. The CDR3 is CASSARPWALGYEQYF.

J is TRBJ2-1 and V is TRBV3-1; without DNA, the TCRdb call of TRBD2 cannot be checked. The CDR3 loop spans 15 amino acids. The V gene's germline CDR1 is LGHDT and CDR2 YNNKEL (reference sequence). This chain's CDR3 is CASSQGGTANNEQFF.

This rearrangement joins TRBV4-3 to TRBJ2-7; TCRdb selects TRBD1, and the lack of DNA leaves this call unchecked. The CDR3 loop spans 16 amino acids. Germline-derived CDR1 and CDR2 are LGHNA and YSLEER. The CDR3 here is CASSQDSGQGAWEQYF.

V is TRBV14 and J is TRBJ1-1; TCRdb indicates TRBD1, and absent DNA this call remains unverified. CDR1 and CDR2 (germline): SGHDN, FVKESK. There are 15 residues in the CDR3. CDR3 in amino acids: CASSYLGFGGTEAFF.

The chain carries TRBV5-1 and TRBJ1-1; absent DNA, TCRdb's TRBD1 call cannot be checked. The germline gives CDR1 SGHRS, CDR2 YFSETQ. The CDR3 spans 14 residues. CDR3 loop: CASRPYDRGNEAFF.